This entry describes one T cell receptor beta chain. Primers used in a second PCR of about 6 to 11 cycles were a sample-barcoded 5' primer and a J-beta primer mix. TCRdb processed the 5' RACE reads anew with MiXCR; each CDR3 protein has one entry. The sample records roughly 680,000 distinct CDR3 sequences, over 45% being singletons. The data derive from a study of blood T cells in healthy people across ages. The CDR3 contains 19 residues. V lost 5 bases, J lost 0 bases, and 20 bases lay in between. Per the germline V gene, CDR1 is ENHRY and CDR2 is SYGVKD. The chain uses TRBV10-3 and TRBJ1-6, with D maybe TRBD1 (5 bases). The sequenced sample consisted of blood. The sequence came from a woman aged 55-69 years in good health. The CDR3, as DNA: TGTGCCATCAGTTACCAGGGACGGGAGACCAACTCCTATAATTCACCCCTCCACTTT. Translating gives CAISYQGRETNSYNSPLHF.